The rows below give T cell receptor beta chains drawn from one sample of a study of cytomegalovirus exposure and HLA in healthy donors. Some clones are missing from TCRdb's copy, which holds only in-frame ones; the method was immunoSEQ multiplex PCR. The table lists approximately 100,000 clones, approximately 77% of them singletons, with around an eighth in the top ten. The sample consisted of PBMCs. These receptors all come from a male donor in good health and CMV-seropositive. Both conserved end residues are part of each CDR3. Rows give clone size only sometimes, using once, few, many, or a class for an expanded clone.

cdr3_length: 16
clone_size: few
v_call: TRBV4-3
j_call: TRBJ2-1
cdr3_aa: CASSQDAQWGGGEQFF

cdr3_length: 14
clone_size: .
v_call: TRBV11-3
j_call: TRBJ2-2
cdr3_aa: CASSLNPRGGELFF

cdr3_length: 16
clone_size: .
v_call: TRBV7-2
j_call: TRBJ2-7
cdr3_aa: CASSEGLAGRYDEQYF

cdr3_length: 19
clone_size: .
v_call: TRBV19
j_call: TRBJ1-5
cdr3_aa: CASSIDVVGTVYSNQPQHF

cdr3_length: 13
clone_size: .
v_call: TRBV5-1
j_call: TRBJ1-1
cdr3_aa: CASRPRGGTEAFF

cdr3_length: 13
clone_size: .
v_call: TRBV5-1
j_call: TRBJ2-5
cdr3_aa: CASRDFEGETQYF

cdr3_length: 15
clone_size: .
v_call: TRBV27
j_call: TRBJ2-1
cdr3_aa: CASSPRRSSYNEQFF

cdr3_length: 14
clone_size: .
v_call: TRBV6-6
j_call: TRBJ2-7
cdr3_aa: CASIAGSTIGEQYF

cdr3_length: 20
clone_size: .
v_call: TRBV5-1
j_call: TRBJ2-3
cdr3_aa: CASSLAGRGPVERSTDTQYF

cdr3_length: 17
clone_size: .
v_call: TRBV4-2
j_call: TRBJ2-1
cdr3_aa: CASSQAYRGGTYNEQFF

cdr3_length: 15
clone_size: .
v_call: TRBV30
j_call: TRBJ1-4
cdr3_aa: CAWSASGRGLEKLFF

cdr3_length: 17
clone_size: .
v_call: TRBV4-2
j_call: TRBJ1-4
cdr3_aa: CASSQTTWGRTNEKLFF

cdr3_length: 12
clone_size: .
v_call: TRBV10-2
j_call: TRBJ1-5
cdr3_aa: CASSTVDQPQHF

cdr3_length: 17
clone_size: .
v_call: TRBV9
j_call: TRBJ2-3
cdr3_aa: CASSVGGAGWGRDTQYF

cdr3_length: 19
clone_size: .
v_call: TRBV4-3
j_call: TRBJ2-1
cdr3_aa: CASSQNGLAGARLRNEQFF

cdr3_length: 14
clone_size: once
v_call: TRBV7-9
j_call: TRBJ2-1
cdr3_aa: CASSLGRSYNEQFF

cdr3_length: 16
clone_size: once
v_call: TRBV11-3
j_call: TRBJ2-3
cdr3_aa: CASSARDSTYTDTQYF

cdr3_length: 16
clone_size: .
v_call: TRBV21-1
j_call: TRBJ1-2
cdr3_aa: CASSKGVSRQGHGYTF

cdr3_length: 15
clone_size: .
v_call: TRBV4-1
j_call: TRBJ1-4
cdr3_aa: CASSLSAGWDEKLFF

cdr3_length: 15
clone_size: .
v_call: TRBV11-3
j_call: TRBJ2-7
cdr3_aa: CASSSGQGPMGEQYF

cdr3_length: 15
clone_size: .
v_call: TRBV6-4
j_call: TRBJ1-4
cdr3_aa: CASAVLQGRFEKLFF

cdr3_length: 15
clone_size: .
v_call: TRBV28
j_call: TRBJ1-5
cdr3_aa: CASSFPGSSNQPQHF

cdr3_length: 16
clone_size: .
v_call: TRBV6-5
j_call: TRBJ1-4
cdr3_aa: CASSYSSTVSGEKLFF

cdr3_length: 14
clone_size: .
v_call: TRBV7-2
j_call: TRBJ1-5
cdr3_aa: CASSFRAGNQPQHF

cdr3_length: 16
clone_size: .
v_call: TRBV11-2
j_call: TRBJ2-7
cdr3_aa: CASSLGGDAGSYEQYF

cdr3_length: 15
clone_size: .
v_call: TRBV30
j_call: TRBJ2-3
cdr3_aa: CAWSPHTGQTDTQYF

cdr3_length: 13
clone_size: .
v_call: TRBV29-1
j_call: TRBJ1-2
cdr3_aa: CSVERRGLLGYTF

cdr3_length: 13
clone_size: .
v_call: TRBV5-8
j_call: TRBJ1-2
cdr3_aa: CASRDRGPSGYTF

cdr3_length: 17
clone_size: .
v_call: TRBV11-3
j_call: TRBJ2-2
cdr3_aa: CASSLDGTRANTGELFF

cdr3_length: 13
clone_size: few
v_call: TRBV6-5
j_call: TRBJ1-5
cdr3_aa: CASSYSQDQPQHF

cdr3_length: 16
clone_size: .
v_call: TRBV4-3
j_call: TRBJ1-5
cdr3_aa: CASSRIHGNSNQPQHF

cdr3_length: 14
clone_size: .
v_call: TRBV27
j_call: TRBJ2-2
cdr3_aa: CASTKLEGTGELFF

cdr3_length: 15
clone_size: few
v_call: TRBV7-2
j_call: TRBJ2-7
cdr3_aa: CASSPAPGQGYEQYF

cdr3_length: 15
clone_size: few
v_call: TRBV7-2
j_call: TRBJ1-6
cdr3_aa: CASSLAGAHNSPLHF

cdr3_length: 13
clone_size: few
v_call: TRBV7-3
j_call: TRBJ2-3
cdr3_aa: CASSLPGTDTQYF

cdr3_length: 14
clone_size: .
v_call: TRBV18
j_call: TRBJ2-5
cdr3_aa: CASSFDSSKETQYF

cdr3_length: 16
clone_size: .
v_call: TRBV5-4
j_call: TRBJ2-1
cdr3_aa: CASSWGGAGSYNEQFF

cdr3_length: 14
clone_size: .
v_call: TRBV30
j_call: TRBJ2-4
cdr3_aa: CAWSPGQGWNIQYF

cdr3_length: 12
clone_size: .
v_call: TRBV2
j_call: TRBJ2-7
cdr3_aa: CASSSGGYEQYF

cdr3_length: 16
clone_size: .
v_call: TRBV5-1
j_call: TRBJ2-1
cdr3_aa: CASSDGAGAEYNEQFF

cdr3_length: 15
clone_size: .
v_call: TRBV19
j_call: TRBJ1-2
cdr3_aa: CASKVADRAHYGYTF

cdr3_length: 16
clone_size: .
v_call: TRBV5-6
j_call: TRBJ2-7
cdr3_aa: CASSLDGGGQDYEQYF

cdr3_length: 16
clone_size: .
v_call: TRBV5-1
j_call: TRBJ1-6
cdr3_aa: CASSLNRGGGNSPLHF

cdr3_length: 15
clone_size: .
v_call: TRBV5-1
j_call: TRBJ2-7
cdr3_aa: CASSLTSGEVYEQYF

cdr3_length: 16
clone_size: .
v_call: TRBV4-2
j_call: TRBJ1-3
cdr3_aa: CASSRDRGFSGNTIYF

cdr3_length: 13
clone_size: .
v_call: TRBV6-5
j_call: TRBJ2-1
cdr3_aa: CASSETGDNEQFF

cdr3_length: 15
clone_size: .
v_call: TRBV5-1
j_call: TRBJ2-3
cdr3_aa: CASSFTEGGTDTQYF

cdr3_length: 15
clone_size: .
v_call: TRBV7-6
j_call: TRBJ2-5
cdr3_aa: CASSLAATGQETQYF

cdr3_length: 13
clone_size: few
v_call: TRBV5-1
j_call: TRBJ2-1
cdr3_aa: CASSLDSANEQFF

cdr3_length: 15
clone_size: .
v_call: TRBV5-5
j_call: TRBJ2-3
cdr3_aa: CASSLRQGTTDTQYF

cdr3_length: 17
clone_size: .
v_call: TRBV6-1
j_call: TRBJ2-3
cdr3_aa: CASSERGGGASTDTQYF